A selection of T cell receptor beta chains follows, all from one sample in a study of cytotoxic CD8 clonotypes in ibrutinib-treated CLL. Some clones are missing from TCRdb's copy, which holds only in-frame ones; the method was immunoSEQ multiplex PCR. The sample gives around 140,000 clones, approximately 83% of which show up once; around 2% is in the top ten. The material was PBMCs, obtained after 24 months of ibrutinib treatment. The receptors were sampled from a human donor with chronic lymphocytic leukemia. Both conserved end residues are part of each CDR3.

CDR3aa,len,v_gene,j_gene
CASSETHREVLSGYTF,16,TRBV2,TRBJ1-2
CASNPQDTNEKLFF,14,TRBV28,TRBJ1-4
CASSSTTVQGTGNTIYF,17,TRBV7-8,TRBJ1-3
CASSEGSNTGELFF,14,TRBV2,TRBJ2-2
CASSTYRSPGYTF,13,TRBV19,TRBJ1-2
CASSLYTKETQYF,13,TRBV27,TRBJ2-5
CASRPRVRETQYF,13,TRBV6-1,TRBJ2-5
CASTTSGANVLTF,13,TRBV19,TRBJ2-6
CASSQDSYNEQFF,13,TRBV2,TRBJ2-1
CASSGTGDYEQYF,13,TRBV7-3,TRBJ2-7
CAVGQNYGYTF,11,TRBV10-3,TRBJ1-2
CASSLGDRAKMSYGYTF,17,TRBV7-2,TRBJ1-2
CASSFPGQGSYEQYF,15,TRBV28,TRBJ2-7
CSVARDGQNIQYF,13,TRBV29-1,TRBJ2-4
CASSKALWGTGSSYEQYF,18,TRBV21-1,TRBJ2-7
CASSIDRGAYEQYF,14,TRBV19,TRBJ2-7
CASSDRSSGANVLTF,15,TRBV5-1,TRBJ2-6
CASSGTSGSRATDTQYF,17,TRBV2,TRBJ2-3
CASSQGLLSVGTEAFF,16,TRBV19,TRBJ1-1
CASSPQPAGVGYEQYF,16,TRBV18,TRBJ2-7
CASSSEGGLTAGAKNIQYF,19,TRBV5-1,TRBJ2-4
CASSFEYRSESNPRETQYF,19,TRBV28,TRBJ2-5
CASSRTTSGRTGELFF,16,TRBV13,TRBJ2-2
CASSPPGRSYNEQFF,15,TRBV18,TRBJ2-1
CASEKSGELFF,11,TRBV11-3,TRBJ2-2
CASSQASNEKLFF,13,TRBV7-3,TRBJ1-4
CASSPRGGLVTEAFF,15,TRBV7-3,TRBJ1-1
CASSAGAIGNTEAFF,15,TRBV5-1,TRBJ1-1
CASSAGRDRGYTF,13,TRBV9,TRBJ1-2
CSVANTEAFF,10,TRBV29-1,TRBJ1-1
CASSPGPGGRQPQHF,15,TRBV14,TRBJ1-5
CASSFHPAGTPDTQYF,16,TRBV28,TRBJ2-3
CASSLASSGQSSYEQYF,17,TRBV7-2,TRBJ2-7
CASSPDSGLAGKNEQFF,17,TRBV19,TRBJ2-1
CASSPDRGTEAFF,13,TRBV18,TRBJ1-1
CASSPGQKGGYTF,13,TRBV18,TRBJ1-2
CASSRLPTGNNEQFF,15,TRBV18,TRBJ2-1
CASSLGTTDTGELFF,15,TRBV6-6,TRBJ2-2
CASSQQLAGVGTGELFF,17,TRBV13,TRBJ2-2
CASSLGASGSADTQYF,16,TRBV7-2,TRBJ2-3
CASAITGDSGNTIYF,15,TRBV6-5,TRBJ1-3
CASSDSTDTQYF,12,TRBV28,TRBJ2-3
CASSWGPSGNTIYF,14,TRBV7-2,TRBJ1-3
CASSRTGTDNEKLFF,15,TRBV7-9,TRBJ1-4
CASSQDRNANYGYTF,15,TRBV4-3,TRBJ1-2